One and the same sample provided the 8 T cell receptor beta chains below, sequenced in a study of sequential checkpoint blockade in melanoma. Treatment defined: randomized to nivolumab then ipilimumab (arm A) or the reverse (arm B). The method was immunoSEQ multiplex PCR; TCRdb's version includes in-frame clones alone and lacks a portion of them. The table lists fewer than 3,000 clones, 20% of them singletons, with 15% to 20% in the top ten. The specimen comprised tumor tissue (inferred from file names), sampled from a patient given nivolumab and ipilimumab in sequence. Every receptor here comes from a human donor with melanoma.

The rearrangement joins TRBV9 to TRBJ1-6; TRBD1 aligns across 8 bases. The CDR3 has 14 residues. The V and J ends lost 4 bases and 10 bases, in that order; junction bases with no gene match: 7. Germline V gives CDR1 SGDLS, CDR2 YYNGEE. CDR3 sequence (DNA): TGTGCCAGCAGCCTTATGACAGGGGACTCACCCCTCCACTTT. This sequence encodes CASSLMTGDSPLHF. The variable domain in full, with the rest retrieved from reference TRBV9 and TRBJ1-6, is DSGVTQTPKHLITATGQRVTLRCSPRSGDLSVYWYQQSLDQGLQFLIQYYNGEERAKGNILERFSAQQFPDLHSELNLSSLELGDSALYFCASSLMTGDSPLHFGNGTRLTVT.

The chain uses TRBV29-1 and TRBJ2-3, with D tentatively TRBD1 or TRBD2 (5 bases each). This CDR3 spans 15 amino acids. The germline V gene has CDR1 SQVTM and CDR2 ANQGSEA. Trimming left V 4 bases short and J 7 bases short, with 21 bases between. The CDR3 is CSVGGDSRRAYTQYF. DNA for the CDR3: TGCAGCGTTGGGGGAGACAGCCGCCGCGCATATACGCAGTATTTT.

This clone was seen a few times. This chain uses TRBV6-8 with TRBJ2-7, with TRBD1 matching 8 bases. Germline CDR1 MNHGY, CDR2 SAAAGT. The CDR3 is 14 residues long. V shed 8 bases and J 5 bases; nucleotides not matched to a gene: 11. CDR3 sequence reads: CASATRQGYDEQYF. The CDR3, as DNA: TGTGCCAGCGCAACGAGACAGGGGTACGACGAGCAGTACTTC.

This clone has only one observation. The chain uses TRBV19 and TRBJ2-2; D might be TRBD2 (6 bases). The CDR3 contains 14 residues. Germline V gene sequence: CDR1 LNHDA, CDR2 SQIVND (reference sequence). Trimming stripped 0 bases from V and 4 bases from J, with 6 bases between. The CDR3: CASSIEGGTGELFF. Here the CDR3 DNA reads TGTGCCAGTAGTATAGAGGGGGGCACCGGGGAGCTGTTTTTT.

This clone is deemed medium-sized. The chain joins TRBV11-3 to TRBJ2-1; D is possibly TRBD2 (6 bases). Trimming stripped 7 bases from V and 11 bases from J, with 21 bases between. This CDR3 has 14 residues. Germline CDR1 SGHNT, CDR2 YENEEA. The chain's CDR3 is CASTLFRDSDQQFF. The DNA for the CDR3 is TGTGCCAGCACCCTCTTCCGGGACTCAGATCAGCAGTTCTTC.

V gene TRBV19 combines with J gene TRBJ2-7; D possibly corresponds to TRBD2 (5 bases). The germline V gene has CDR1 LNHDA and CDR2 SQIVND (reference sequence). Trimming stripped 10 bases from V and 4 bases from J, with 11 bases between. This CDR3 is 11 amino acids long. The CDR3 coding sequence is TGTGCCACACGTCGGGATTACGAGCAGTACTTC. This gives the protein CATRRDYEQYF.

A few counts support this clone. V is TRBV19 and J is TRBJ1-1; 8 bases map to TRBD1. The CDR3 contains 13 residues. Germline CDR1 is LNHDA and CDR2 is SQIVND (reference sequence). V was pared by 3 bases and J by 7 bases, with 4 bases of the junction left unmatched. CDR3 protein: CASSMGQVYEAFF. Here the CDR3 DNA reads TGTGCCAGTAGTATGGGACAGGTATATGAAGCTTTCTTT.

In its sample, this clone is medium-sized. V usage is TRBV28 and J usage is TRBJ2-3; 15 nucleotides match TRBD2. Unmatched junction bases numbered 5, after V lost 3 bases and J lost 4 bases. The V gene's germline CDR1 is MDHEN and CDR2 SYDVKM. CDR3 length equals 17 residues. In DNA form, the CDR3 reads TGTGCCAGCAGTTTGTGGACTAGCGGGAGGGAGTCAGATACGCAGTATTTT. The encoded protein is CASSLWTSGRESDTQYF. Full variable domain (remainder filled in from reference TRBV28 and TRBJ2-3): DVKVTQSSRYLVKRTGEKVFLECVQDMDHENMFWYRQDPGLGLRLIYFSYDVKMKEKGDIPEGYSVSREKKERFSLILESASTNQTSMYLCASSLWTSGRESDTQYFGPGTRLTVL.